The 4 T cell receptor beta chains in this list originate from one sample, sequenced in a study of cytomegalovirus exposure and HLA in healthy donors. Assay: immunoSEQ multiplex PCR; the TCRdb copy retains only in-frame clones and omits some. This sample has about 130,000 clones, with around 93% found just once. The sample comprised PBMCs. The origin of the receptors is a man aged 18 to 30 in good health and CMV-seropositive.

This rearrangement joins TRBV25-1 to TRBJ1-2; D perhaps matches TRBD1 (5 bases). Germline assignment: CDR1 MGHDK and CDR2 SYGVNS. V was clipped by 0 bases and J by 4 bases, with 12 bases between them. This CDR3 contains 15 residues. CDR3 region: CASSEYRTNSYGYTF. CDR3 bases: TGTGCCAGCAGTGAATACAGGACAAACTCCTATGGCTACACCTTC.

The chain joins TRBV4-1 to TRBJ2-7; TRBD1 aligns across 9 bases. Germline assignment: CDR1 MGHRA and CDR2 YSYEKL. The CDR3 is 18 residues long. V trimming: 4 bases; J trimming: 3 bases; junction bases outside the gene matches: 16. The CDR3 DNA is TGCGCCAGCAGCCCCATCATGACGGCAGGACAGGGGTTCTACGAGCAGTACTTC. Translation: CASSPIMTAGQGFYEQYF.

This chain connects TRBV27 to TRBJ2-1; 11 positions match TRBD2. With 2 bases clipped from V and 5 bases from J, the junction kept 8 bases outside the gene matches. The CDR3 covers 17 residues. Germline V CDR1 and CDR2: MNHEY, SMNVEV (reference sequence). The CDR3 loop is CASSLLLAGGLHNEQFF. The CDR3 bases are TGTGCCAGCAGTTTACTCCTAGCGGGAGGTTTGCACAATGAGCAGTTCTTC.

This sequence joins TRBV27 and TRBJ1-2, with TRBD1 matching 8 bases. The CDR3 runs 17 residues. Germline V CDR1 and CDR2: MNHEY, SMNVEV (reference sequence). The V and J ends lost 5 bases and 1 base, in that order; junction bases with no gene match: 12. The CDR3: CASSADRGPFINYGYTF. CDR3 sequence (DNA): TGTGCCAGCAGTGCTGACAGGGGCCCCTTTATTAACTATGGCTACACCTTC.